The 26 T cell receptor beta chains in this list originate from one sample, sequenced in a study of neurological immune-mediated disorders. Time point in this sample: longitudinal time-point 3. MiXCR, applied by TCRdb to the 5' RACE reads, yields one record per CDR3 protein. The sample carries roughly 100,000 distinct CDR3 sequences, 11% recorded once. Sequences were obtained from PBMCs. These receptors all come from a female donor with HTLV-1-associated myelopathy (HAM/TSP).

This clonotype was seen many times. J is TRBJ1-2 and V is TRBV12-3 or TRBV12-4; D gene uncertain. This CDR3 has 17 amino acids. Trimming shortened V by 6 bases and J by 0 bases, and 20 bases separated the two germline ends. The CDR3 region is CASSSLLDLGANYGYTF. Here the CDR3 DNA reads TGTGCCAGCAGCTCACTTTTGGACCTAGGAGCTAACTATGGCTACACCTTC.

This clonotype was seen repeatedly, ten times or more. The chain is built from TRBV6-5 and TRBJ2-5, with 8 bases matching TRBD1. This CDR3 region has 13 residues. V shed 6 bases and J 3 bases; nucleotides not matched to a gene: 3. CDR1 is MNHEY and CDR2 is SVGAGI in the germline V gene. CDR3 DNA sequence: TGTGCCAGCAGGACGACAGGGGAAGAGACCCAGTACTTC. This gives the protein CASRTTGEETQYF.

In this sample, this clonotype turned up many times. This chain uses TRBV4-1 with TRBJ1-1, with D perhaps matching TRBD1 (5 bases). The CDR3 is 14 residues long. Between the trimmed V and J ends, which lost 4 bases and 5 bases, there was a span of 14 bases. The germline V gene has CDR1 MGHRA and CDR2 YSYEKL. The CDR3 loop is CASSRGTGRTEAFF. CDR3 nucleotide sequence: TGCGCCAGCAGCCGGGGGACGGGGCGGACTGAAGCTTTCTTT.

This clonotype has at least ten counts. The CDR3 loop reads CASSDKLGRNYGYTF. The CDR3 DNA sequence: TGTGCCAGCAGTGACAAATTGGGCAGAAACTATGGCTACACCTTC. This chain links TRBV6-4 with TRBJ1-2, with D unclear. This CDR3 has 15 amino acids. CDR1 MRHNA and CDR2 SNTAGT come from the germline V gene. The V end was cut by 2 bases, the J end by 2 bases, with 12 bases between.

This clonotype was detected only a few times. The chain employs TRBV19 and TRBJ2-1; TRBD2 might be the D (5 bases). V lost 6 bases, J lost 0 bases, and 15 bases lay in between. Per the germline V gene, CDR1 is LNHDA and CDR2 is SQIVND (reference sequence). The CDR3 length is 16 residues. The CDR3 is CASRRAALTSYNEQFF. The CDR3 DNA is TGTGCCAGTAGGCGGGCAGCCTTGACCTCCTACAATGAGCAGTTCTTC.

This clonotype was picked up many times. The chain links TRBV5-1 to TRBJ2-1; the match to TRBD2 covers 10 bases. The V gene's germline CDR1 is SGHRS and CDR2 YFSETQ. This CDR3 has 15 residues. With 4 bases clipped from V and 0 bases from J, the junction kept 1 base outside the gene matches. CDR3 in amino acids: CASSPSGGSYNEQFF. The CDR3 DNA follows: TGCGCCAGCAGCCCTAGCGGGGGCTCCTACAATGAGCAGTTCTTC.

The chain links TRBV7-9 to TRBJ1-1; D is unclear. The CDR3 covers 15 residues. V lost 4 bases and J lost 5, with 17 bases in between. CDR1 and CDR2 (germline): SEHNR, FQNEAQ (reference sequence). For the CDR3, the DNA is TGTGCCAGCAGCTCCGACGGACGGGCTGGGACTGAAGCTTTCTTT. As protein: CASSSDGRAGTEAFF.

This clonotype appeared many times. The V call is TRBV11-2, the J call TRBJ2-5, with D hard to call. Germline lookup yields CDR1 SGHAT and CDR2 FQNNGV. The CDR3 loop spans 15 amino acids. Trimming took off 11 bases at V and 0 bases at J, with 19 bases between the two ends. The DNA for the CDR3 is TGTGCCGGGTCCCCTCGTGGCGCTAACCAAGAGACCCAGTACTTC. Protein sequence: CAGSPRGANQETQYF.

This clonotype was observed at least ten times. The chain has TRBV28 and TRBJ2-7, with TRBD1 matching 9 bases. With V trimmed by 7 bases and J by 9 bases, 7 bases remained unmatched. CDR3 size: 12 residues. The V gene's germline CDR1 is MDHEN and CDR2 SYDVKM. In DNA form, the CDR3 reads TGTGCCAGCACCATAGGGGACAGGGCGCAGTACTTC. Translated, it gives CASTIGDRAQYF.

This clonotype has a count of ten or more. The CDR3 here is CASSRRNIAGGSDTQYF. The CDR3 region has the DNA TGTGCCAGCAGCCGCCGCAATATCGCGGGGGGGTCAGATACGCAGTATTTT. The V call is TRBV4-2, the J call TRBJ2-3; TRBD2 matches at 9 bases. The J segment lost 4 bases and the V segment lost 4 bases, leaving 12 bases of the junction unmatched. CDR3 size: 17 residues. CDR1 is LGHNA and CDR2 is YNFKEQ in the germline V gene.

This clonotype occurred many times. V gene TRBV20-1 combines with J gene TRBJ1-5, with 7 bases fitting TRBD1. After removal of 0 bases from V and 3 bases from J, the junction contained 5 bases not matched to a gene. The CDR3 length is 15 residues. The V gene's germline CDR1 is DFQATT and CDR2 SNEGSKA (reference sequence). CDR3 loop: CSARDGTAYNQPQHF. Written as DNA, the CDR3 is TGCAGTGCTAGAGATGGGACAGCCTACAATCAGCCCCAGCATTTT.

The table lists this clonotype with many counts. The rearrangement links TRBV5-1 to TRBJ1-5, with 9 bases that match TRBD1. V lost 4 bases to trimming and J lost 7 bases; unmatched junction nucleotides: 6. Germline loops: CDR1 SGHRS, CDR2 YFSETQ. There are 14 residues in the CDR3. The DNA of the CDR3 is TGCGCCAGCAGCAGTGGACAGGGGCAACAGCCCCAGCATTTT. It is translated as CASSSGQGQQPQHF.

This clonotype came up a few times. CDR3 in DNA: TGTGCCAAGTCGTGGGGGGTGGCTTCAAGCAATGAGCAGTTCTTC. Translating gives CAKSWGVASSNEQFF. The genes are TRBV5-4 and TRBJ2-1; D possibly corresponds to TRBD2 (6 bases). The CDR3 has 15 amino acids. Deletions cut 9 bases from V and 6 bases from J, with 22 bases between. CDR1 SGHNT and CDR2 YYREEE come from the germline V gene (reference sequence).

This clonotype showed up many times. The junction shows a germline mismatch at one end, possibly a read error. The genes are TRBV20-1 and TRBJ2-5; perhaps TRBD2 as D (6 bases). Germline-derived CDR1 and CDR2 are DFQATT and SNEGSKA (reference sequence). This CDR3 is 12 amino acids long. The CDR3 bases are TGCAGCGCTAGTAGCGGAAAAGAGACCCAGTACTTC. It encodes CSASSGKETQYF.

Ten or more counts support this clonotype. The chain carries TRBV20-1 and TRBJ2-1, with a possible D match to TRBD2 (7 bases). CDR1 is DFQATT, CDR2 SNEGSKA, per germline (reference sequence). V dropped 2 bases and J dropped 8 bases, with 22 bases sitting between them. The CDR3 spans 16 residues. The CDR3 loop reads CSARPPFGGGRDEQFF. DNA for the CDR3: TGCAGTGCTAGACCCCCTTTTGGGGGGGGGCGGGATGAGCAGTTCTTC.

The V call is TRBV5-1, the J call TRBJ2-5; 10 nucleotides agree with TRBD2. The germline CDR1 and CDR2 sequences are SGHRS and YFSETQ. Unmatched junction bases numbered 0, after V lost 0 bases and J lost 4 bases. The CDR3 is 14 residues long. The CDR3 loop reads CASSLASGGETQYF. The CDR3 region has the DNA TGCGCCAGCAGCTTGGCTAGCGGGGGAGAGACCCAGTACTTC.

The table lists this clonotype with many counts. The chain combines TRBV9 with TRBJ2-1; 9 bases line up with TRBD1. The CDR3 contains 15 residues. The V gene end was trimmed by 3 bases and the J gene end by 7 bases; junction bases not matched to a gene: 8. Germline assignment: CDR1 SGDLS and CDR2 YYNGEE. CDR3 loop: CASSAGTGSTNEQFF. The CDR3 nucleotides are TGTGCCAGCAGCGCGGGGACAGGGAGCACAAATGAGCAGTTCTTC.

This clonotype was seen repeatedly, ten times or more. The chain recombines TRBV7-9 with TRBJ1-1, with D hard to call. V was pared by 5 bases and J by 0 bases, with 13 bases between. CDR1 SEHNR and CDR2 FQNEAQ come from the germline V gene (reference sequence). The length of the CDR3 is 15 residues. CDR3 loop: CASSPPHGMNTEAFF. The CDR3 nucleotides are TGTGCCAGCAGCCCGCCACACGGTATGAACACTGAAGCTTTCTTT.

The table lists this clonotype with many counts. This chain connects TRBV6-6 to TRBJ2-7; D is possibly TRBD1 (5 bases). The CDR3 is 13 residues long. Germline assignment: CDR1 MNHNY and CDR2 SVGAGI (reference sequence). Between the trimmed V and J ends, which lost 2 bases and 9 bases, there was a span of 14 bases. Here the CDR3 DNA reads TGTGCCAGCAGTTACACCAGGGCCGACCGGCAGTACTTC. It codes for CASSYTRADRQYF.

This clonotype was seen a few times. The CDR3 nucleotides are TGTGCCAGCTCACCGACAGGGGAAGTCGGAGCTTTCTTT. Translating it yields CASSPTGEVGAFF. The chain couples TRBV18 to TRBJ1-1; 8 positions agree with TRBD1. J lost 10 bases, V lost 3 bases, and 7 bases had no gene match. The germline V gene has CDR1 KGHSH and CDR2 LQKENI. This CDR3 has 13 residues.

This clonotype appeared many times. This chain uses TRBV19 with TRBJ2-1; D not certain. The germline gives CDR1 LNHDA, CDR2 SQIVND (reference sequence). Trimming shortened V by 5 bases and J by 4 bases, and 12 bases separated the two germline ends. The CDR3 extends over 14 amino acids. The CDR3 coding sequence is TGTGCCAGTAGTGCACGGACGGATTACAATGAGCAGTTCTTC. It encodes CASSARTDYNEQFF.

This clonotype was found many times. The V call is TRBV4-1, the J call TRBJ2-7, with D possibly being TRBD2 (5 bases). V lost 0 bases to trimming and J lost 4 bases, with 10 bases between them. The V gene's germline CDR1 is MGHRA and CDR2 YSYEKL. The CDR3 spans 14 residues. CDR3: CASSQDEPGYEQYF. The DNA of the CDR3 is TGCGCCAGCAGCCAAGACGAACCGGGGTACGAGCAGTACTTC.

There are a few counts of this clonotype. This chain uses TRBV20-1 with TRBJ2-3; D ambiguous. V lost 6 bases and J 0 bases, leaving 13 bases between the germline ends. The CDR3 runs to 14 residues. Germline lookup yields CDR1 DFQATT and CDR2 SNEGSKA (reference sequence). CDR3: CSASKQASTDTQYF. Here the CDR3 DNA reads TGCAGTGCCTCGAAGCAAGCTAGCACAGATACGCAGTATTTT.

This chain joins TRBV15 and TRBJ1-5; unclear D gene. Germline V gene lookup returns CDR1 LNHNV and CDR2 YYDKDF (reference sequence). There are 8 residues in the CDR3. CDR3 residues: CSNQPQHF. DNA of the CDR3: TGTAGCAATCAGCCCCAGCATTTT.

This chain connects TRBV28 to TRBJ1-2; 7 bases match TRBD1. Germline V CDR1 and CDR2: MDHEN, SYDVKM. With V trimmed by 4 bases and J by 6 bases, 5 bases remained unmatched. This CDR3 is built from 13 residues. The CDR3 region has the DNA TGTGCCAGCAGTTCGCGACAGGGTGATGGCTACACCTTC. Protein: CASSSRQGDGYTF.

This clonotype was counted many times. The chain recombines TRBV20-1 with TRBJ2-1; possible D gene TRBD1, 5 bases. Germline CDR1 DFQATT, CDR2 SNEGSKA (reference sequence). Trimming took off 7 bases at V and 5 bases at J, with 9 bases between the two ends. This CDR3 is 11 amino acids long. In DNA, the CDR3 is TGCAGTGTTGGCAGGGACAATGAGCAGTTCTTC. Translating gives CSVGRDNEQFF.